One sample yielded the 5 T cell receptor beta chains listed below, sequenced in a study of shared T cell receptors in the human thymus. Clones were read by immunoSEQ multiplex PCR, and TCRdb kept only the in-frame ones, dropping some. The table lists about 660,000 clones, approximately 87% of them singletons. The sample was also reused in another study, on human thymus T cells.

Sequenced: thymocytes. All receptors derive from a boy less than two years old with a congenital heart defect.

The chain recombines TRBV29-1 with TRBJ2-7; 11 nucleotides align to TRBD2. Per germline, CDR1 SQVTM and CDR2 ANQGSEA. The CDR3 extends over 15 amino acids. V gave up 6 bases and J gave up 5 bases; unmatched junction bases: 12. CDR3 sequence reads: CSVASGRFSLHEQYF. The CDR3 bases are TGCAGCGTGGCTAGCGGGAGGTTCTCCCTCCACGAGCAGTACTTC.

J is TRBJ1-6 and V is TRBV28, with 10 bases lining up with TRBD1. The CDR3 loop spans 15 amino acids. In germline, CDR1 is MDHEN, CDR2 SYDVKM. Losses at the gene ends were 7 bases for V and 9 bases for J; bases not matched to a gene: 9. Here the CDR3 reads CASKLGTGVPSPLHF. The CDR3 DNA sequence: TGTGCCAGCAAACTAGGGACAGGGGTGCCTTCACCCCTCCACTTT.

The rearrangement uses TRBV4-3 and TRBJ2-5, with TRBD2 identical over 12 bases. Germline V gene lookup returns CDR1 LGHNA and CDR2 YSLEER. Trimming took 0 bases from V and 5 from J; bases not matched to a gene: 4. This CDR3 comprises 16 residues. The CDR3 loop is CASSQDRTSGTETQYF. The CDR3, as DNA: TGCGCCAGCAGCCAAGACCGGACTAGCGGGACGGAGACCCAGTACTTC.

The chain combines TRBV15 with TRBJ2-7; 10 nucleotides line up with TRBD1. The CDR3 is 14 amino acids. V was pared by 1 base and J by 4 bases, with 1 base of the junction left unmatched. The germline gives CDR1 LNHNV, CDR2 YYDKDF (reference sequence). The CDR3 is CATSRAGQGYEQYF. The CDR3, as DNA: TGTGCCACCAGCAGAGCGGGACAGGGGTACGAGCAGTACTTC.

The rearrangement links TRBV27 to TRBJ2-3; 7 nucleotides match TRBD2. The CDR3 has 18 amino acids. V lost 3 bases and J lost 0; bases outside the gene matches: 12. Germline CDR1 is MNHEY and CDR2 is SMNVEV (reference sequence). The CDR3 DNA reads as TGTGCCAGCAGTTTCCATAAGAGGTGGGGGGGGAGCACAGATACGCAGTATTTT. This gives the protein CASSFHKRWGGSTDTQYF.